These 23 T cell receptor beta chains originate from one sample sequenced in a study of cytomegalovirus exposure and HLA in healthy donors. Both 60 Vbeta primers and 13 Jbeta primers went into the PCR. TCRdb's copy holds only in-frame clones and misses some; the assay was immunoSEQ multiplex PCR. Of approximately 160,000 clones in the sample, 75% were seen once. The source material was PBMCs. These receptors were taken from a woman between 50 and 59 years old in good health and CMV-seropositive.

This clone has a count of ten or more. V is TRBV6-5 and J is TRBJ2-1; 8 positions match TRBD1. Trimming took 6 bases from V and 12 from J; bases not matched to a gene: 7. CDR1 is MNHEY and CDR2 is SVGAGI in the germline V gene. CDR3 length equals 12 residues. CDR3 sequence reads: CASRALGQAQFF. The CDR3 nucleotides read TGTGCCAGCAGGGCATTGGGACAGGCGCAGTTCTTC.

CDR3 sequence (DNA): TGTGCCAGCAGGGACCATAGCGGGGCAGATACGCAGTATTTT. This codes for CASRDHSGADTQYF. The J gene is TRBJ2-3, the V gene TRBV2; TRBD2 matches 8 bases. This CDR3 region has 14 residues. CDR1 and CDR2 from the germline V gene are SNHLY and FYNNEI. Trimming at V came to 6 bases and at J to 4 bases, leaving 6 bases not matched to a gene.

This chain joins TRBV7-9 and TRBJ1-4; D unresolved. Per germline, CDR1 SEHNR and CDR2 FQNEAQ (reference sequence). V was shortened by 2 bases and J by 2 bases, with 9 bases between the two germline ends. The CDR3 length is 15 residues. Written as DNA, the CDR3 is TGTGCCAGCAGCTTACTAGAGTTCACTAATGAAAAACTGTTTTTT. It codes for CASSLLEFTNEKLFF.

This clone was found a few times. Other DNA sequences within the sample encode an identical CDR3. This rearrangement joins TRBV13 to TRBJ1-2; D unresolved. Per the germline V gene, CDR1 is PRHDT and CDR2 is FYEKMQ (reference sequence). This CDR3 comprises 13 residues. V lost 6 bases to trimming and J lost 3 bases, with 11 bases between them. The CDR3 nucleotides read TGTGCCAGCAGTCGTACCGGGGACTATGGCTACACCTTC. The encoded protein is CASSRTGDYGYTF.

This chain joins TRBV10-3 and TRBJ2-1; maybe TRBD2 (5 bases). V gave up 2 bases and J gave up 0 bases, with 8 bases separating them. The germline V gene has CDR1 ENHRY and CDR2 SYGVKD. The CDR3 totals 15 residues. In nucleotides, the CDR3 is TGTGCCATCAGTGAGGGGAGAGACTCCTACAATGAGCAGTTCTTC. Protein: CAISEGRDSYNEQFF.

This chain uses TRBV7-2 with TRBJ2-5; the D gene is possibly TRBD1 (5 bases). CDR3 length: 14 residues. Trimming cost V 3 bases and J 0 bases, with 8 bases left between them. Per germline, CDR1 SGHTA and CDR2 FQGNSA. The CDR3 protein is CASSFRGYQETQYF. CDR3 bases: TGTGCCAGCAGCTTTAGGGGATACCAAGAGACCCAGTACTTC.

The chain links TRBV12-1 to TRBJ1-4; the table's D call TRBD1 went unverified against the DNA. TRBV12-1 is annotated as a pseudogene. The CDR3 spans 17 residues. CDR3 protein: CASSHKLTGGENEKLFF. The CDR3 DNA reads as TGTGCCAGCAGCCACAAACTGACAGGGGGCGAAAATGAAAAACTGTTTTTT.

The V gene is TRBV7-6, the J gene TRBJ2-2, with D uncertain. CDR1 is SGHVS and CDR2 is FNYEAQ in the germline V gene. The CDR3 runs 14 residues. Trimming removed 5 bases at V and 3 bases at J, with 10 bases between. Written as DNA, the CDR3 is TGTGCCAGCAGCCGAGACTCCCACACCGGGGAGCTGTTTTTT. Its translation is CASSRDSHTGELFF.

This sequence joins TRBV5-1 and TRBJ1-1; the match to TRBD1 covers 11 bases. The CDR3 has 14 amino acids. V gave up 4 bases and J gave up 4 bases; unmatched junction bases: 3. Per the germline V gene, CDR1 is SGHRS and CDR2 is YFSETQ. The CDR3 loop is CASSAGTGGTEAFF. In nucleotides, the CDR3 is TGCGCCAGCAGCGCCGGGACAGGGGGCACTGAAGCTTTCTTT.

This clone has only a few counts. The CDR3 region has the DNA TGTGCCAGCAGCCATTCAGGTCTTTCTGAGCAGTTCTTC. As protein: CASSHSGLSEQFF. This chain links TRBV13 with TRBJ2-1; no firm D call. V shed 5 bases and J shed 9 bases, with 14 bases lying between them. This CDR3 spans 13 amino acids. Germline CDR1 reads PRHDT; CDR2 reads FYEKMQ (reference sequence).

This chain uses TRBV11-1 with TRBJ2-5; TRBD1 aligns across 11 bases. This CDR3 spans 17 amino acids. J lost 7 bases, V lost 5 bases, and 15 bases had no gene match. Germline loops: CDR1 SGHAT, CDR2 FQDESV (reference sequence). CDR3 sequence reads: CASSLGQGAISRATQYF. CDR3 coding DNA: TGTGCCAGCAGCCTCGGACAGGGGGCTATTTCAAGAGCGACCCAGTACTTC.

J is TRBJ1-1 and V is TRBV6-1; D remains unclear. V shed 6 bases and J shed 1 base, with 12 bases lying between them. Germline CDR1 MNHNS, CDR2 SASEGT. There are 14 residues in the CDR3. The CDR3 loop is CASRSSGSNTEAFF. The DNA for the CDR3 is TGTGCCAGCAGGTCTTCGGGGTCGAACACTGAAGCTTTCTTT.

This clone occurred a few times. The chain links TRBV13 to TRBJ2-3, with D perhaps TRBD2 (6 bases). Germline CDR1 reads PRHDT; CDR2 reads FYEKMQ (reference sequence). The V and J ends lost 5 bases and 4 bases respectively, with 22 bases between them. CDR3 length: 17 amino acids. The CDR3 reads CASSTTTMASGADTQYF. CDR3 DNA: TGTGCCAGCAGCACTACCACTATGGCGTCGGGGGCAGATACGCAGTATTTT.

The chain recombines TRBV5-6 with TRBJ2-7, with D perhaps TRBD2 (6 bases). The CDR3 runs 16 residues. Germline CDR1 and CDR2: SGHDT and YYEEEE. V dropped 4 bases and J dropped 0 bases, with 17 bases sitting between them. The DNA of the CDR3 is TGTGCCAGCAGCCTCCTAGGGAGGTCCAGCTCCTACGAGCAGTACTTC. It specifies CASSLLGRSSSYEQYF.

V gene TRBV19 combines with J gene TRBJ2-3; D is perhaps TRBD2 (6 bases). This CDR3 comprises 15 residues. Germline CDR1 reads LNHDA; CDR2 reads SQIVND (reference sequence). V lost 1 base and J 2 bases, leaving 10 bases between the germline ends. For the CDR3, the DNA is TGTGCCAGTAGTATAGGTAGCGGCATCACAGATACGCAGTATTTT. Encoded protein: CASSIGSGITDTQYF.

This chain uses TRBV12-5 with TRBJ2-7; D is perhaps TRBD1 (5 bases). CDR1 LGHNT and CDR2 FRNRAP come from the germline V gene. There are 14 residues in the CDR3. The CDR3 DNA follows: TGTGCGGGGCCATTAGAACCGGTAATCTACGAGCAGTACTTC. Its translation: CAGPLEPVIYEQYF.

This CDR3 reads CSAGQNTGELFF. The CDR3 DNA follows: TGCAGCGCTGGACAGAACACCGGGGAGCTGTTTTTT. The gene calls are TRBV29-1 and TRBJ2-2, with a tentative D call TRBD1 (5 bases). The CDR3 spans 12 residues. Germline CDR1 reads SQVTM; CDR2 reads ANQGSEA. The V end lost 7 bases, the J end lost 1 base, and 7 bases lay between the germline ends.

The J gene is TRBJ1-4, the V gene TRBV27, with D perhaps TRBD1 (6 bases). Germline loops: CDR1 MNHEY, CDR2 SMNVEV (reference sequence). CDR3 length equals 15 residues. Trimming removed 6 bases from V and 6 bases from J, with 17 bases in between. The CDR3 protein is CASRRWGPGDEKLFF. DNA of the CDR3: TGTGCCAGCAGACGATGGGGGCCTGGAGATGAAAAACTGTTTTTT. The whole variable domain, remainder taken from reference TRBV27 and TRBJ1-4, is EAQVTQNPRYLITVTGKKLTVTCSQNMNHEYMSWYRQDPGLGLRQIYYSMNVEVTDKGDVPEGYKVSRKEKRNFPLILESPSPNQTSLYFCASRRWGPGDEKLFFGSGTQLSVL.

CDR3 loop: CASSSWTGGLETQYF. The CDR3 nucleotides are TGTGCCAGCAGCTCGTGGACAGGGGGTTTAGAGACCCAGTACTTC. The chain joins TRBV9 to TRBJ2-5, with 10 bases aligning to TRBD1. V lost 4 bases, J lost 4 bases, and 7 bases stayed unmatched. CDR1 is SGDLS and CDR2 is YYNGEE in the germline V gene. The CDR3 loop spans 15 amino acids.

The rearrangement links TRBV9 to TRBJ1-2; a weak D match, TRBD1 (6 bases). V lost 3 bases and J 8 bases, leaving 17 bases between the germline ends. The CDR3 totals 14 residues. CDR1 and CDR2 from the germline V gene are SGDLS and YYNGEE. The CDR3 DNA reads as TGTGCCAGCAGCGGGGACACTGGGGCGTGGGGCTACACCTTC. This translates into CASSGDTGAWGYTF.

This clone appeared a few times. J is TRBJ1-3 and V is TRBV7-6, with 8 bases lining up with TRBD1. The V and J ends lost 5 bases and 8 bases, in that order; junction bases with no gene match: 5. Germline V CDR1 and CDR2: SGHVS, FNYEAQ. CDR3 length: 13 amino acids. CDR3 region: CASSPNRGDTIYF. The CDR3 bases are TGTGCCAGCAGCCCTAACAGGGGGGACACCATATATTTT.

This clone appeared a few times. This rearrangement joins TRBV29-1 to TRBJ2-7; 9 bases are a match to TRBD1. CDR3 length: 12 residues. Trimming took 6 bases from V and 3 from J; bases not matched to a gene: 3. Germline values: CDR1 SQVTM, CDR2 ANQGSEA. The CDR3 DNA reads TGCAGCGTCGAGGGACAGGGCTACGAGCAGTACTTC. Its protein product is CSVEGQGYEQYF.

This clone has just a few counts. The genes are TRBV27 and TRBJ1-2; tentatively, D is TRBD1 (6 bases). Germline V gene sequence: CDR1 MNHEY, CDR2 SMNVEV (reference sequence). V was cut by 5 bases and J by 5 bases, with 18 bases left in between. This CDR3 comprises 15 residues. The CDR3 loop is CASSRGRGLGYGYTF. CDR3 bases: TGTGCCAGCAGTCGGGGCAGGGGACTAGGTTATGGCTACACCTTC.